This T cell receptor beta chain was identified in a study of human T cells and chemical hapten exposure. Study information: Alopecia areata, totalis or universalis was found in mostly female patients. Study results and caveats: Expanded TCR counts at PT1 were positively correlated with the patch test score.

The CDR3 is made up of 16 amino acids. Germline V gene data show CDR1 as SGHNT and CDR2 as YENEEA. J was trimmed by 3 bases and V by 4 bases; bases with no gene match: 5. To note about this clonotype: Its antigen is not known.

The time point denotes: pre-sensitization, week 0. Treatment defined: therapeutic diphenylcyclopropenone sensitization with weekly scalp DPC. MiXCR, run by TCRdb on the RACE reads, gives a single entry per CDR3 protein. The sample carries about 60,000 distinct CDR3 sequences, 11% recorded once. This chain joins TRBV11-3 and TRBJ2-1; 11 positions agree with TRBD1. The source is a woman in her thirties or forties with alopecia areata. Some clones in this sample may be carry-over from other donors' samples. Sequenced material: whole blood, taken in connection with sensitization to the hapten diphenylcyclopropenone (DPC). This CDR3 reads CASSSQDRGLYNEQFF. The CDR3 DNA reads as TGTGCCAGCAGCTCTCAGGACAGGGGGCTCTACAATGAGCAGTTCTTC.